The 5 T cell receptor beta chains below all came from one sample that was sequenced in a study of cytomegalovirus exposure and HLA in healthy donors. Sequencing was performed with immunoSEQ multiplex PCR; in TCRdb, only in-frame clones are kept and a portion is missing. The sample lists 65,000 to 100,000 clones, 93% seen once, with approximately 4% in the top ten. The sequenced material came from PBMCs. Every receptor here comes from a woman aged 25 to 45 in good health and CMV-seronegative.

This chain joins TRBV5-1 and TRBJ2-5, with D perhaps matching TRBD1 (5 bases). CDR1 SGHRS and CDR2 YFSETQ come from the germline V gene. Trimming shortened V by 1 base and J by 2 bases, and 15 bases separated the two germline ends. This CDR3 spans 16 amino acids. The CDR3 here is CASSLTVVTVQETQYF. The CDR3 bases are TGCGCCAGCAGCTTGACGGTAGTGACAGTTCAAGAGACCCAGTACTTC.

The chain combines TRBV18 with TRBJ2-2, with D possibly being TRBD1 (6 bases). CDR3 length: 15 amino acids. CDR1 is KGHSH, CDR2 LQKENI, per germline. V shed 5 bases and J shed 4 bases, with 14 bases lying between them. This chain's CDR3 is CASSSYREGTGELFF. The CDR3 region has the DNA TGTGCCAGCTCATCTTACAGGGAAGGCACCGGGGAGCTGTTTTTT.

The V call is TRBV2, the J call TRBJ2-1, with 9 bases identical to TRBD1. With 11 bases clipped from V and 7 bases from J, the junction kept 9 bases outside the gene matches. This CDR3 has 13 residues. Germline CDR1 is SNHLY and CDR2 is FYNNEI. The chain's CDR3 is CAGSRDRVNEQFF. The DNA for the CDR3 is TGTGCCGGCTCAAGGGACAGGGTGAATGAGCAGTTCTTC.

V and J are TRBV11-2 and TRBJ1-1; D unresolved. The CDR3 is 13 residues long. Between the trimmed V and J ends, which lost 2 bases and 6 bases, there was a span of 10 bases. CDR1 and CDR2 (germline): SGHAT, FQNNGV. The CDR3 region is CASSLTPRSEAFF. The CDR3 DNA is TGTGCCAGCAGCTTAACCCCCCGGTCTGAAGCTTTCTTT. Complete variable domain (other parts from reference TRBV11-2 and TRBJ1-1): EAGVAQSPRYKIIEKRQSVAFWCNPISGHATLYWYQQILGQGPKLLIQFQNNGVVDDSQLPKDRFSAERLKGVDSTLKIQPAKLEDSAVYLCASSLTPRSEAFFGQGTRLTVV.

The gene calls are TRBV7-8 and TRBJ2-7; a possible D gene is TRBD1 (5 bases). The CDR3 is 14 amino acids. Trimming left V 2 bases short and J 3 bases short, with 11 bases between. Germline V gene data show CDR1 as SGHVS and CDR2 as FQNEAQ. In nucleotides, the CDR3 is TGTGCCAGCAGCTTACTGCAGGGTAGCTACGAGCAGTACTTC. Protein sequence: CASSLLQGSYEQYF.